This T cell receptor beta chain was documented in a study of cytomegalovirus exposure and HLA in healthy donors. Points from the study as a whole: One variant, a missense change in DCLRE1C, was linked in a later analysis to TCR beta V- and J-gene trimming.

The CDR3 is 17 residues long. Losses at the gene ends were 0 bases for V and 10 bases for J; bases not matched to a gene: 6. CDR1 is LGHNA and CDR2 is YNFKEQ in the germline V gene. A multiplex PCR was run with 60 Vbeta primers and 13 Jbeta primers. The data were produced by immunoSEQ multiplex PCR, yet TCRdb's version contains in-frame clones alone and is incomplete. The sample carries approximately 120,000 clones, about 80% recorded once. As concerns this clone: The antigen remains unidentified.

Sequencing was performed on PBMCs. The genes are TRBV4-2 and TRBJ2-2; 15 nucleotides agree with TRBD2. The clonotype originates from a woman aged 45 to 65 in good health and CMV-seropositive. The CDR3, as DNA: TGTGCCAGCAGCCAAGAAGGGACTAGCGGGAGGAGGAAGGAGCTGTTTTTT. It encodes CASSQEGTSGRRKELFF.